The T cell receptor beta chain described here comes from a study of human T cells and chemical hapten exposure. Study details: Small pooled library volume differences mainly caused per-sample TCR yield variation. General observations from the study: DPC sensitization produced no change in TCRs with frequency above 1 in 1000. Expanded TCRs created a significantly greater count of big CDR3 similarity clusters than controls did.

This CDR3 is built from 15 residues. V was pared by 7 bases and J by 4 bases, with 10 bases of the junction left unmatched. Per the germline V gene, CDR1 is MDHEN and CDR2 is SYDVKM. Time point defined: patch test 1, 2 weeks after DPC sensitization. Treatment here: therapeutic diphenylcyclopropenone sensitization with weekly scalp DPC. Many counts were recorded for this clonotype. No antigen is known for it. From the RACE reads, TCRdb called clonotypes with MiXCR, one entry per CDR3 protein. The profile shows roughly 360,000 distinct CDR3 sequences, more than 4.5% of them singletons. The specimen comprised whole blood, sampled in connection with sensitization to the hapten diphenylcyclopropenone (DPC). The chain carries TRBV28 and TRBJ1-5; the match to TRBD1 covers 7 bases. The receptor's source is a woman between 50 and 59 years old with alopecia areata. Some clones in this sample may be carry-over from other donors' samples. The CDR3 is CASTPETGFNQPQHF. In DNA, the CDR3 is TGTGCCAGCACGCCCGAGACAGGGTTTAATCAGCCCCAGCATTTT.